The 12 T cell receptor beta chains below were found in one sample sequenced in a study of blood T cell repertoires in COVID-19. The method was immunoSEQ multiplex PCR; TCRdb's version includes in-frame clones alone and lacks a portion of them. Among about 120,000 clones listed, around 81% were seen once. The source material was peripheral blood. These receptor sequences come from a man between 60 and 75 years old with acute or convalescent COVID-19.

Only one count was recorded for this clone. The rearrangement joins TRBV7-9 to TRBJ1-2, with D hard to call. CDR3 length equals 13 residues. Germline CDR1 is SEHNR and CDR2 is FQNEAQ (reference sequence). Trimming removed 2 bases at V and 2 bases at J, with 6 bases between. The CDR3, as DNA: TGTGCCAGCAGCTTACTCCAGAACTATGGCTACACCTTC. This translates into CASSLLQNYGYTF.

The chain uses TRBV28 and TRBJ2-1; 7 nucleotides match TRBD2. This CDR3 spans 15 amino acids. Germline values: CDR1 MDHEN, CDR2 SYDVKM. J lost 3 bases, V lost 4 bases, and 6 bases had no gene match. In DNA form, the CDR3 reads TGTGCCAGCAGTTCCGGCGGGAGTGGCTACAATGAGCAGTTCTTC. Residues: CASSSGGSGYNEQFF.

DNA of the CDR3: TGTGCCAGCAGTTCAGGGGGGAAAATTCCCGGGGAGCTGTTTTTT. Protein sequence: CASSSGGKIPGELFF. This chain uses TRBV27 with TRBJ2-2; D is perhaps TRBD1 (7 bases). Trimming stripped 4 bases from V and 6 bases from J, with 15 bases between. The CDR3 runs to 15 residues. The germline CDR1 and CDR2 sequences are MNHEY and SMNVEV (reference sequence).

This clone was observed once. The chain carries TRBV21-1 and TRBJ2-3; the table's D call TRBD2 went unverified against the DNA. TRBV21-1 is assigned pseudogene status. The CDR3 has 14 residues. CDR3 sequence reads: CASRERAATDTQYF. In DNA, the CDR3 is TGTGCCAGCAGGGAGAGGGCGGCCACAGATACGCAGTATTTT.

J is TRBJ1-1 and V is TRBV10-2, with 8 bases matching TRBD1. This CDR3 is built from 15 residues. Trimming cost V 4 bases and J 4 bases; bases outside gene matches: 8. From germline, CDR1 is WSHSY and CDR2 SAAADI. The CDR3 sequence is CASSVSAGGITEAFF. In DNA, the CDR3 is TGCGCCAGCAGTGTATCGGCAGGGGGCATCACTGAAGCTTTCTTT.

This rearrangement joins TRBV12-3 or TRBV12-4 to TRBJ1-5; D remains ambiguous. The CDR3 covers 13 residues. Deletions cut 2 bases from V and 9 bases from J, with 11 bases between. The CDR3 reads CASSLREELPQHF. CDR3 coding DNA: TGTGCCAGCAGTTTACGAGAGGAGCTGCCCCAGCATTTT.

Only a few counts were recorded for this clone. The chain uses TRBV24-1 and TRBJ1-1; D perhaps matches TRBD1 (6 bases). The CDR3 has 13 amino acids. Per the germline V gene, CDR1 is KGHDR and CDR2 is SFDVKD. Trimming removed 4 bases from V and 9 bases from J, with 14 bases in between. CDR3 region: CATSDWGHPQAFF. CDR3 nucleotide sequence: TGTGCCACCAGTGACTGGGGACACCCACAAGCTTTCTTT.

J is TRBJ2-5 and V is TRBV6-2 or TRBV6-3; no clear D gene. Germline V CDR1 and CDR2: MNHEY, SVGEGT. V was shortened by 5 bases and J by 2 bases, with 12 bases between the two germline ends. The CDR3 has 14 amino acids. Here the CDR3 reads CASSIPGVQETQYF. CDR3 sequence (DNA): TGTGCCAGCAGTATCCCCGGTGTTCAAGAGACCCAGTACTTC.

The V call is TRBV6-2 or TRBV6-3, the J call TRBJ2-2; D call uncertain. The CDR3 is made up of 13 amino acids. Trimming shortened V by 1 base and J by 6 bases, and 6 bases separated the two germline ends. Germline V CDR1 and CDR2: MNHEY, SVGEGT. The CDR3 reads CASSYLAPGELFF. DNA of the CDR3: TGTGCCAGCAGTTACTTAGCTCCCGGGGAGCTGTTTTTT.

The rearrangement links TRBV9 to TRBJ2-5; TRBD2 aligns across 9 bases. The germline gives CDR1 SGDLS, CDR2 YYNGEE. Trimming cost V 0 bases and J 1 base; bases outside gene matches: 7. The CDR3 totals 17 residues. The CDR3 DNA reads as TGTGCCAGCAGCGTAGGTCGGGCGGGAGGGGCCCAAGAGACCCAGTACTTC. Its translation: CASSVGRAGGAQETQYF.

The chain recombines TRBV28 with TRBJ1-5; D uncertain. Per the germline V gene, CDR1 is MDHEN and CDR2 is SYDVKM. Trimming shortened V by 4 bases and J by 9 bases, and 10 bases separated the two germline ends. CDR3 length: 12 residues. CDR3 sequence reads: CASSSHGRPQHF. The CDR3 nucleotides read TGTGCCAGCAGTTCTCATGGCAGGCCCCAGCATTTT.

V usage is TRBV12-3 or TRBV12-4 and J usage is TRBJ2-1, with a possible D match to TRBD1 (6 bases). Trimming removed 5 bases from V and 7 bases from J, with 9 bases in between. This CDR3 spans 12 amino acids. CDR3 amino acids: CASSQQGNEQFF. The CDR3 nucleotides are TGTGCCAGCAGTCAACAGGGAAATGAGCAGTTCTTC.